Below, 30 T cell receptor beta chains from the same sample are listed, as sequenced in a study of PD-L1 blockade in urothelial cancer. The table came from immunoSEQ multiplex PCR; TCRdb's copy has only in-frame clones and leaves some out. The sample lists under 130,000 clones, about 85% occurring once. Sequencing was performed on PBMCs, taken around atezolizumab (anti-PD-L1) treatment. Every receptor here comes from a man over 45 with urothelial cancer.

The gene calls are TRBV29-1 and TRBJ2-3, with 7 bases fitting TRBD1. The germline CDR1 and CDR2 sequences are SQVTM and ANQGSEA. J gave up 1 base and V 7 bases, and 5 bases lay outside the gene matches. CDR3 length equals 13 residues. CDR3 nucleotide sequence: TGCAGCGGAGACAGGGTGGGCACAGATACGCAGTATTTT. Translated, it gives CSGDRVGTDTQYF.

This clone was seen a handful of times. V and J are TRBV29-1 and TRBJ1-5; D may be TRBD1 (5 bases). Germline V gene data show CDR1 as SQVTM and CDR2 as ANQGSEA. The CDR3 has 13 amino acids. Trimming removed 2 bases from V and 9 bases from J, with 14 bases in between. CDR3 sequence: CSVEYSGRGPQHF. CDR3 DNA: TGCAGCGTTGAATACTCAGGAAGGGGGCCCCAGCATTTT.

The rearrangement links TRBV18 to TRBJ1-1, with D hard to call. Germline CDR1 KGHSH, CDR2 LQKENI. V was clipped by 0 bases and J by 7 bases, with 15 bases between them. The CDR3 is 15 residues long. The CDR3, as DNA: TGTGCCAGCTCACCACCGGGAGAAATCAGAGGTGAAGCTTTCTTT. It codes for CASSPPGEIRGEAFF. Combining the CDR3 with reference TRBV18 and TRBJ1-1 gives the whole variable domain NAGVMQNPRHLVRRRGQEARLRCSPMKGHSHVYWYRQLPEEGLKFMVYLQKENIIDESGMPKERFSAEFPKEGPSILRIQQVVRGDSAAYFCASSPPGEIRGEAFFGQGTRLTVV.

The CDR3 nucleotides are TGCGCCAGCAGCCCGGGAGGCGTAGCGGGAAACACCGGGGAGCTGTTTTTT. Translation: CASSPGGVAGNTGELFF. This chain uses TRBV5-1 with TRBJ2-2, with 8 bases fitting TRBD2. The CDR3 length is 17 residues. CDR1 is SGHRS and CDR2 is YFSETQ in the germline V gene. V shed 4 bases, J shed 2 bases, and the junction held 10 bases outside the gene matches.

V and J are TRBV10-3 and TRBJ2-5; 14 bases agree with TRBD2. This CDR3 is 16 amino acids long. CDR1 ENHRY and CDR2 SYGVKD come from the germline V gene. The V segment lost 3 bases and the J segment 5 bases; nucleotides outside the gene matches: 5. CDR3 nucleotides: TGTGCCATCAGTGACGGACTAGCGGGAGGTAGGGAGACCCAGTACTTC. The encoded protein is CAISDGLAGGRETQYF.

The chain has TRBV5-4 and TRBJ1-2; 9 nucleotides match TRBD1. The V gene's germline CDR1 is SGHNT and CDR2 YYREEE (reference sequence). The length of the CDR3 is 14 residues. The V gene end was trimmed by 4 bases and the J gene end by 2 bases; junction bases not matched to a gene: 3. DNA for the CDR3: TGTGCCAGCAGCGACGACAGGGGGAACTATGGCTACACCTTC. Encoded protein: CASSDDRGNYGYTF.

The chain is built from TRBV12-5 and TRBJ2-1; 8 bases fit TRBD1. The J segment lost 0 bases and the V segment lost 6 bases, leaving 7 bases of the junction unmatched. This CDR3 has 16 amino acids. Germline V CDR1 and CDR2: LGHNT, FRNRAP. The CDR3, as DNA: TGTGCTAGTGGCAGTGGACAGGGCAGCTCCTACAATGAGCAGTTCTTC. It codes for CASGSGQGSSYNEQFF.

This chain connects TRBV11-3 to TRBJ2-3; no clear D. V was pared by 1 base and J by 4 bases, with 6 bases between. This CDR3 is 13 amino acids long. Per the germline V gene, CDR1 is SGHNT and CDR2 is YENEEA. The CDR3 is CASSLVGADTQYF. In DNA form, the CDR3 reads TGTGCCAGCAGCTTAGTGGGCGCAGATACGCAGTATTTT.

The chain recombines TRBV19 with TRBJ2-7; 8 nucleotides match TRBD2. Germline V gives CDR1 LNHDA, CDR2 SQIVND (reference sequence). The CDR3 sequence is 14 residues long. V lost 9 bases and J lost 6; bases outside the gene matches: 13. The chain's CDR3 is CARPPRTSSPEQYF. CDR3 DNA: TGTGCCAGACCTCCCCGGACTAGCAGCCCCGAGCAGTACTTC.

The chain has TRBV7-9 and TRBJ1-4; D is perhaps TRBD1 (5 bases). Germline V gives CDR1 SEHNR, CDR2 FQNEAQ (reference sequence). V dropped 4 bases and J dropped 5 bases, with 11 bases sitting between them. CDR3 length: 14 amino acids. The chain's CDR3 is CASSWGFENEKLFF. In DNA form, the CDR3 reads TGTGCCAGCAGCTGGGGCTTTGAGAATGAAAAACTGTTTTTT. The full variable domain, its missing parts supplied by reference TRBV7-9 and TRBJ1-4, is DTGVSQNPRHKITKRGQNVTFRCDPISEHNRLYWYRQTLGQGPEFLTYFQNEAQLEKSRLLSDRFSAERPKGSFSTLEIQRTEQGDSAMYLCASSWGFENEKLFFGSGTQLSVL.

CDR3 nucleotide sequence: TGCGCCAGCAGCCCAGGAGGTCCCCCTGGGGCCAACGTCCTGACTTTC. Its translation is CASSPGGPPGANVLTF. The chain links TRBV5-1 to TRBJ2-6; D is possibly TRBD2 (5 bases). The CDR3 covers 16 residues. Germline CDR1 SGHRS, CDR2 YFSETQ. Deletions cut 4 bases from V and 2 bases from J, with 13 bases between.

This clone was detected a few times. The CDR3 DNA follows: TGTGCCAGCCGCCGACGGAGCTATGGCTACACCTTC. The encoded protein is CASRRRSYGYTF. This rearrangement joins TRBV19 to TRBJ1-2; D not resolved. CDR1 and CDR2 from the germline V gene are LNHDA and SQIVND (reference sequence). V lost 9 bases and J lost 4, with 12 bases in between. This CDR3 has 12 amino acids.

The chain is built from TRBV10-3 and TRBJ2-4; TRBD1 aligns across 7 bases. CDR3 length: 12 amino acids. Germline assignment: CDR1 ENHRY and CDR2 SYGVKD. Germline trimming cut 10 bases from V and 3 bases from J; bases unmatched to any gene: 3. For the CDR3, the DNA is TGTGCCACCCGGGACAGCAAAAACATTCAGTACTTC. It specifies CATRDSKNIQYF.

The chain employs TRBV28 and TRBJ1-6; D is possibly TRBD1 (6 bases). CDR1 and CDR2 (germline): MDHEN, SYDVKM. Trimming cost V 7 bases and J 10 bases, with 20 bases left between them. The CDR3 loop spans 15 amino acids. The DNA for the CDR3 is TGTGCCAGCACCGAATCGGCAGGGGATCTGTCACCCCTCCACTTT. This codes for CASTESAGDLSPLHF.

The V call is TRBV7-9, the J call TRBJ2-2; D is possibly TRBD2 (6 bases). The CDR3 is 18 residues long. V was clipped by 0 bases and J by 5 bases, with 19 bases between them. The germline CDR1 and CDR2 sequences are SEHNR and FQNEAQ (reference sequence). CDR3: CASSLAAVRDSKTGELFF. DNA of the CDR3: TGTGCCAGCAGCTTAGCGGCGGTCCGGGACTCAAAGACCGGGGAGCTGTTTTTT.

The chain has TRBV27 and TRBJ1-3; 10 bases are a match to TRBD1. This CDR3 region has 16 residues. J gave up 4 bases and V 6 bases, and 9 bases lay outside the gene matches. Per germline, CDR1 MNHEY and CDR2 SMNVEV (reference sequence). The chain's CDR3 is CASRQGGTGVGNTIYF. The CDR3 region has the DNA TGTGCCAGCAGACAAGGCGGGACAGGGGTCGGAAACACCATATATTTT.

The rearrangement uses TRBV7-2 and TRBJ2-1; D is undetermined. The CDR3 loop spans 12 amino acids. Trimming removed 5 bases at V and 8 bases at J, with 10 bases between. CDR1 and CDR2 from the germline V gene are SGHTA and FQGNSA. CDR3 nucleotides: TGTGCCAGCAGCCTCGATGCGCATGAGCAGTTCTTC. Protein: CASSLDAHEQFF. The variable domain in full, completed from reference TRBV7-2 and TRBJ2-1, reads GAGVSQSPSNKVTEKGKDVELRCDPISGHTALYWYRQSLGQGLEFLIYFQGNSAPDKSGLPSDRFSAERTGGSVSTLTIQRTQQEDSAVYLCASSLDAHEQFFGPGTRLTVL.

The chain joins TRBV29-1 to TRBJ1-1; 9 positions agree with TRBD1. The CDR3 extends over 20 amino acids. The junction had 21 bases not matched to a gene; V was cut back by 4 bases and J by 0 bases. Germline V CDR1 and CDR2: SQVTM, ANQGSEA. This CDR3 is CSVVDRTGVSKELMNTEAFF. Written as DNA, the CDR3 is TGCAGCGTTGTAGACCGGACAGGGGTCTCGAAGGAACTCATGAACACTGAAGCTTTCTTT.

This sequence joins TRBV5-1 and TRBJ2-5; TRBD1 might be the D (6 bases). Germline CDR1 is SGHRS and CDR2 is YFSETQ. The CDR3 runs to 15 residues. V lost 2 bases and J lost 2, with 13 bases in between. CDR3 residues: CASSFFGQIQETQYF. Here the CDR3 DNA reads TGCGCCAGCAGCTTCTTCGGACAGATTCAAGAGACCCAGTACTTC.

The genes are TRBV19 and TRBJ1-1; 12 nucleotides line up with TRBD1. The CDR3 length is 13 residues. Germline V gene sequence: CDR1 LNHDA, CDR2 SQIVND (reference sequence). The V gene end was trimmed by 9 bases and the J gene end by 3 bases; junction bases not matched to a gene: 2. As DNA, the CDR3 is TGTGCCAGCCGGGACAGGGGGCACACTGAAGCTTTCTTT. This encodes CASRDRGHTEAFF. Full variable domain (missing parts from reference TRBV19 and TRBJ1-1): DGGITQSPKYLFRKEGQNVTLSCEQNLNHDAMYWYRQDPGQGLRLIYYSQIVNDFQKGDIAEGYSVSREKKESFPLTVTSAQKNPTAFYLCASRDRGHTEAFFGQGTRLTVV.

The chain joins TRBV28 to TRBJ2-3; 7 bases fit TRBD1. The germline V gene encodes CDR1 MDHEN and CDR2 SYDVKM. CDR3 length: 15 amino acids. V trimming: 6 bases; J trimming: 3 bases; junction bases outside the gene matches: 9. The CDR3 loop reads CASSRTGVRTDTQYF. CDR3 nucleotides: TGTGCCAGCAGCAGGACAGGCGTACGTACAGATACGCAGTATTTT.

Only a few counts were recorded for this clone. The chain recombines TRBV18 with TRBJ1-6; D ambiguous. The germline CDR1 and CDR2 sequences are KGHSH and LQKENI. This CDR3 spans 15 amino acids. Trimming pared 6 bases from V and 8 bases from J, leaving 17 bases between. CDR3 coding DNA: TGTGCCAGCTCCCCTACAGTCATAGTTGATTCACCCCTCCACTTT. Amino acids: CASSPTVIVDSPLHF.

V gene TRBV28 combines with J gene TRBJ2-1; the match to TRBD1 covers 9 bases. Trimming removed 2 bases from V and 4 bases from J; junction bases left unmatched: 3. The CDR3 has 15 amino acids. In germline, CDR1 is MDHEN, CDR2 SYDVKM. For the CDR3, the DNA is TGTGCCAGCAGTTTAATAGGGACAGGGTACAATGAGCAGTTCTTC. Amino acids: CASSLIGTGYNEQFF.

CDR3 protein: CASSLIQGARGQFF. CDR3 in DNA: TGTGCCAGCAGTTTAATTCAGGGGGCGAGGGGGCAGTTCTTC. The gene calls are TRBV28 and TRBJ2-1; 8 bases map to TRBD1. This CDR3 is 14 amino acids long. The germline CDR1 and CDR2 sequences are MDHEN and SYDVKM. J was trimmed by 12 bases and V by 2 bases; bases with no gene match: 9.

The genes are TRBV6-1 and TRBJ2-3, with a possible D match to TRBD2 (5 bases). The CDR3 runs 15 residues. V was pared by 7 bases and J by 3 bases, with 17 bases between. Germline V CDR1 and CDR2: MNHNS, SASEGT. CDR3 sequence: CASNGERDWTDTQYF. In nucleotides, the CDR3 is TGTGCCAGCAATGGGGAGCGCGATTGGACAGATACGCAGTATTTT.

This rearrangement joins TRBV4-2 to TRBJ2-1; 14 bases map to TRBD2. V shed 1 base and J 8 bases; nucleotides not matched to a gene: 4. The CDR3 consists of 16 residues. CDR1 LGHNA and CDR2 YNFKEQ come from the germline V gene. CDR3 coding DNA: TGTGCCAGCAGCCAAGCCGGGACTAGCGGGAGTTATGAGCAGTTCTTC. Translation gives CASSQAGTSGSYEQFF.

The CDR3 spells CASSFGGFTGELFF. The CDR3 DNA sequence: TGTGCCAGCAGCTTCGGGGGATTTACCGGGGAGCTGTTTTTT. This rearrangement joins TRBV5-8 to TRBJ2-2, with D perhaps matching TRBD2 (6 bases). With 2 bases removed from V and 5 bases from J, the gap between germline ends came to 10 bases. This CDR3 is built from 14 residues. Per germline, CDR1 SGHTS and CDR2 YDEGEE.

The chain combines TRBV4-2 with TRBJ2-7; 9 nucleotides line up with TRBD2. CDR3 length: 17 residues. With 4 bases clipped from V and 3 bases from J, the junction kept 13 bases outside the gene matches. CDR1 LGHNA and CDR2 YNFKEQ come from the germline V gene. DNA for the CDR3: TGTGCCAGCAGCCCGGCGGTCCGGACTAGCGTTTACTACGAGCAGTACTTC. The encoded protein is CASSPAVRTSVYYEQYF.

As to this clone: The sample contains more than one DNA sequence encoding this CDR3. The rearrangement uses TRBV18 and TRBJ2-7; 9 positions agree with TRBD2. CDR1 is KGHSH and CDR2 is LQKENI in the germline V gene. The length of the CDR3 is 14 residues. The trim removed 6 bases at V and 1 base at J, leaving 4 bases unmatched. CDR3 loop: CASSPLAGSYEQYF. For the CDR3, the DNA is TGTGCCAGCTCCCCTCTAGCGGGATCCTACGAGCAGTACTTC.

The chain uses TRBV11-2 and TRBJ1-2; no firm D call. V was cut by 4 bases and J by 4 bases, with 10 bases left in between. In germline, CDR1 is SGHAT, CDR2 FQNNGV. This CDR3 has 13 amino acids. The CDR3 protein is CASSSRGSYGYTF. The CDR3 DNA sequence: TGTGCCAGCAGCTCAAGAGGCAGCTATGGCTACACCTTC.